The 11 T cell receptor beta chains below come from one sample, sequenced in a study of blood T cell repertoires in COVID-19. The repertoire was sequenced with immunoSEQ multiplex PCR; TCRdb's copy has only in-frame clones and lacks some. This table holds 70,000 or so clones, 75% to 80% found once. Sequences were obtained from peripheral blood. These receptors originate from a human donor in a cohort sampled during active COVID-19.

The chain joins TRBV24-1 to TRBJ2-1, with D perhaps TRBD1 (6 bases). V was cut by 8 bases and J by 10 bases, with 14 bases left in between. The CDR3 loop spans 12 amino acids. CDR1 and CDR2 from the germline V gene are KGHDR and SFDVKD. CDR3 protein: CATNTGRHEQFF. CDR3 sequence (DNA): TGTGCCACCAACACAGGGCGGCACGAGCAGTTCTTC.

The V call is TRBV6-5, the J call TRBJ2-3, with a tentative D call TRBD1 (6 bases). From germline, CDR1 is MNHEY and CDR2 SVGAGI. The ends were cut back, 8 bases at V and 2 bases at J, with 11 bases in the middle. The CDR3 sequence is 13 residues long. This CDR3 reads CASGGGLTDTQYF. The CDR3 DNA reads as TGTGCCAGCGGGGGCGGACTCACAGATACGCAGTATTTT.

V and J are TRBV19 and TRBJ2-1, with TRBD1 matching 10 bases. This CDR3 comprises 16 residues. V lost 4 bases, J lost 4 bases, and 7 bases stayed unmatched. Germline V gene sequence: CDR1 LNHDA, CDR2 SQIVND (reference sequence). The CDR3 loop reads CASSTLTGGSYNEQFF. As DNA, the CDR3 is TGTGCCAGTAGTACCCTGACAGGGGGCTCGTACAATGAGCAGTTCTTC. Combining the CDR3 with reference TRBV19 and TRBJ2-1 gives the whole variable domain DGGITQSPKYLFRKEGQNVTLSCEQNLNHDAMYWYRQDPGQGLRLIYYSQIVNDFQKGDIAEGYSVSREKKESFPLTVTSAQKNPTAFYLCASSTLTGGSYNEQFFGPGTRLTVL.

This chain links TRBV10-1 with TRBJ2-7; TRBD2 matches at 13 bases. V was clipped by 0 bases and J by 3 bases; unmatched bases: 2. There are 16 residues in the CDR3. Germline lookup yields CDR1 WNHNN and CDR2 SYGVQD (reference sequence). DNA of the CDR3: TGCGCCAGCAGTGAGTCGGGACTAGCGGGGCGCTACGAGCAGTACTTC. Its protein product is CASSESGLAGRYEQYF.

CDR3 residues: CASSLWAGIGPLHF. The CDR3 bases are TGTGCCAGCAGTTTATGGGCAGGCATTGGACCCCTCCACTTT. This chain joins TRBV28 and TRBJ1-6; D remains unclear. The germline CDR1 and CDR2 sequences are MDHEN and SYDVKM. The CDR3 has 14 amino acids. The V end was cut by 0 bases, the J end by 12 bases, with 12 bases between.

This clone was counted between two and nine times. The chain is built from TRBV9 and TRBJ2-2; D is perhaps TRBD2 (6 bases). Germline assignment: CDR1 SGDLS and CDR2 YYNGEE. With 0 bases removed from V and 0 bases from J, the gap between germline ends came to 15 bases. This CDR3 has 18 amino acids. CDR3 nucleotide sequence: TGTGCCAGCAGCGTAGCATTCGGCGGCGGGACGAACACCGGGGAGCTGTTTTTT. The encoded protein is CASSVAFGGGTNTGELFF.

This chain uses TRBV4-2 with TRBJ2-3, with 7 nucleotides matching TRBD1. V gave up 0 bases and J gave up 2 bases; unmatched junction bases: 5. The CDR3 is made up of 16 amino acids. Looked up from germline, CDR1 is LGHNA and CDR2 is YNFKEQ. CDR3 nucleotides: TGTGCCAGCAGCCAAGATAGGACAGGTCCCACAGATACGCAGTATTTT. This gives the protein CASSQDRTGPTDTQYF.

This chain uses TRBV28 with TRBJ2-1, with TRBD2 matching 11 bases. V trimming: 5 bases; J trimming: 5 bases; junction bases outside the gene matches: 5. Germline V gene data show CDR1 as MDHEN and CDR2 as SYDVKM. This CDR3 region has 15 residues. As DNA, the CDR3 is TGTGCCAGCAGTCTAGCGGGAGGACCTAACAATGAGCAGTTCTTC. Translated, it gives CASSLAGGPNNEQFF. Combining the CDR3 with reference TRBV28 and TRBJ2-1 gives the whole variable domain DVKVTQSSRYLVKRTGEKVFLECVQDMDHENMFWYRQDPGLGLRLIYFSYDVKMKEKGDIPEGYSVSREKKERFSLILESASTNQTSMYLCASSLAGGPNNEQFFGPGTRLTVL.

The chain uses TRBV15 and TRBJ2-3; 10 positions match TRBD1. From germline, CDR1 is LNHNV and CDR2 YYDKDF (reference sequence). V lost 0 bases, J lost 6 bases, and 6 bases stayed unmatched. The CDR3 sequence is 16 residues long. CDR3 nucleotides: TGTGCCACCAGCAGAGATTCGACAGGGGGCTTGGATACGCAGTATTTT. It codes for CATSRDSTGGLDTQYF. Looking up the rest from reference TRBV15 and TRBJ2-3 gives the full variable domain: DAMVIQNPRYQVTQFGKPVTLSCSQTLNHNVMYWYQQKSSQAPKLLFHYYDKDFNNEADTPDNFQSRRPNTSFCFLDIRSPGLGDTAMYLCATSRDSTGGLDTQYFGPGTRLTVL.

The rearrangement uses TRBV19 and TRBJ1-2; D not resolved. Germline CDR1 LNHDA, CDR2 SQIVND (reference sequence). CDR3 length: 13 residues. V gave up 7 bases and J gave up 8 bases, with 17 bases separating them. The CDR3 DNA follows: TGTGCCAGTACCCCTGTCGGAGAAAGGGGCTACACCTTC. It encodes CASTPVGERGYTF.

The chain is built from TRBV2 and TRBJ2-3; TRBD2 is a possible D gene (6 bases). This CDR3 has 15 residues. Germline CDR1 SNHLY, CDR2 FYNNEI. The V gene lost 6 bases and the J gene lost 1 base, with 14 bases spanning the gap. The CDR3 nucleotides are TGTGCCAGCAGGGGTAGCGGAAGTCGCACAGATACGCAGTATTTT. Amino acids: CASRGSGSRTDTQYF.